This TCR beta chain was obtained from a study of blood T cell repertoires in COVID-19. Study-wide context: From the United States, Italy and Spain came samples of acute and convalescent COVID-19. Nucleic acid was either cDNA or gDNA, and it came from T cells, B-cell-depleted T cells, or PBMCs.

Original data processing: Reference gene primer amplification gave estimated nucleated cell counts. Data came from immunoSEQ multiplex PCR; TCRdb stores just in-frame clones and leaves some out. D and trimming were read from the DNA, whereas the V and J calls and clone size are those reported in that table. The repertoire holds about 120,000 clones, with under 80% as singletons. This CDR3 is 15 amino acids long. Germline-derived CDR1 and CDR2 are SGHRS and YFSETQ. On this clone: A junction end diverges from the germline sequence, so it may reflect a read error.

The V and J genes are TRBV5-1 and TRBJ1-5, with 7 bases that match TRBD1. Sample: peripheral blood. The sequence was obtained from a man aged 50 to 60 with acute or convalescent COVID-19. CDR3 residues: CTSSEGQSGNQPQHF. The CDR3 coding sequence is TGCACCAGCAGCGAGGGACAGTCGGGCAATCAGCCCCAGCATTTT. The variable domain in full, with the rest retrieved from reference TRBV5-1 and TRBJ1-5, is KAGVTQTPRYLIKTRGQQVTLSCSPISGHRSVSWYQQTPGQGLQFLFEYFSETQRNKGNFPGRFSGRQFSNSRSEMNVSTLELGDSALYLCTSSEGQSGNQPQHFGDGTRLSIL.